This T cell receptor beta chain was captured in a study of shared clonotypes between healthy human individuals. For each subset, genomic DNA was distributed in equal portions over several immunoSEQ plates. Sorted-subset replicate PCRs used 200 ng DNA, some 30,000 T cell genomes. Here immunoSEQ multiplex PCR was the method, and the copy in TCRdb shows in-frame clones only, minus some. Altogether 330,000 or so clones are present, about 70% being singletons, with the ten largest covering over 9.5%. The germline V gene encodes CDR1 MNHNS and CDR2 SASEGT. The CDR3 contains 15 residues. Trimming left V 10 bases short and J 0 bases short, with 16 bases between. In regard to this clone: As yet, its antigen is unknown.

Into CD45RA+ naive and CD45RA-negative memory subsets, the CD4+ cells were split. Study-wide results and limits: Non-shared clonotypes were found to have lower generation probabilities than the clonotypes that were shared by all four of the sorted-subset donors.

What was sequenced was memory CD4+ T cells sorted from blood. As to subset: CD45RA-negative fraction. The genes are TRBV6-1 and TRBJ2-1; tentatively, D is TRBD2 (6 bases). The receptor's source is a man younger than 40 in good health. The CDR3 DNA reads as TGTGCCACCCCCTCGACCGGGAGCTCCTACAATGAGCAGTTCTTC. Protein sequence: CATPSTGSSYNEQFF.